The rows below give T cell receptor beta chains drawn from one sample of a study of cytomegalovirus exposure and HLA in healthy donors. Clones were read by immunoSEQ multiplex PCR, and TCRdb kept only the in-frame ones, dropping some. This table holds almost 200,000 clones, 70% to 80% found once. Sequenced: PBMCs. The receptors here all came from a woman in her 30s in good health and CMV-seropositive. The CDR3 runs from the conserved cysteine through the conserved F or W. Each record gives: J gene, D gene, CDR3 length, V gene, clone size, CDR3 protein, CDR3 DNA. The D gene is left open where the match is weak. Size is stated for part of the rows, as once, few or many counts, or as a class when the clone is expanded.

>TRBJ1-4|TRBD1|15|TRBV4-3|NA
CASSQGQGAGEKLFF
TGCGCCAGCAGCCAAGGACAGGGGGCTGGCGAAAAACTGTTTTTT
>TRBJ2-7|NA|14|TRBV7-2|NA
CASKGGVGSYEQYF
TGTGCCAGCAAGGGGGGGGTGGGTTCCTACGAGCAGTACTTC
>TRBJ1-1|TRBD1|14|TRBV5-4|NA
CASSIGQENTEAFF
TGTGCCAGCAGCATCGGACAGGAGAACACTGAAGCTTTCTTT
>TRBJ2-4|NA|16|TRBV10-1|few
CASSDRGRGFKNIQYF
TGCGCCAGCAGTGATCGGGGGCGGGGGTTCAAAAACATTCAGTACTTC
>TRBJ1-1|TRBD1|12|TRBV10-2|NA
CASMGGQGKAFF
TGCGCCAGCATGGGGGGACAGGGCAAGGCTTTCTTT
>TRBJ2-3|TRBD2|15|TRBV5-1|once
CASSFREGSTDTQYF
TGCGCCAGCAGCTTTAGGGAGGGGAGCACAGATACGCAGTATTTT
>TRBJ2-7|TRBD2|16|TRBV7-9|few
CASSLGGSRASYEQYF
TGTGCCAGCAGCTTGGGGGGGAGCAGAGCCAGCTACGAGCAGTACTTC
>TRBJ1-3|NA|13|TRBV2|NA
CASRPNGGTIIYF
TGTGCCAGCAGACCCAACGGGGGGACAATCATATATTTT
>TRBJ2-7|TRBD1|15|TRBV27|NA
CASSRTGGRDYEQYF
TGTGCCAGCAGTAGGACAGGGGGCAGGGACTACGAGCAGTACTTC
>TRBJ2-7|TRBD1|16|TRBV5-6|NA
CASSFYRRQGALEQYF
TGTGCCAGCAGCTTCTATCGTCGGCAGGGGGCTCTCGAGCAGTACTTC
>TRBJ2-7|TRBD1|15|TRBV27|NA
CASSRLGTGGYEQYF
TGTGCCAGCAGTCGCCTTGGGACAGGAGGCTACGAGCAGTACTTC
>TRBJ1-6|NA|17|TRBV11-2|NA
CASSFSELGPYNSPLHF
TGTGCCAGCAGCTTCTCAGAGCTGGGGCCTTATAATTCACCCCTCCACTTT
>TRBJ2-7|TRBD1|16|TRBV4-2|few
CASSQDWNRGTYEQYF
TGTGCCAGCAGCCAAGATTGGAACAGGGGTACCTACGAGCAGTACTTC
>TRBJ2-5|TRBD2|15|TRBV5-1|NA
CASSFYSGAGETQYF
TGCGCCAGCAGCTTCTATAGCGGGGCTGGGGAGACCCAGTACTTC
>TRBJ2-4|TRBD2|18|TRBV7-8|NA
CASSLEGSGRPGGNIQYF
TGTGCCAGCAGCTTAGAGGGTAGCGGGAGGCCGGGGGGAAACATTCAGTACTTC
>TRBJ1-3|NA|15|TRBV4-1|few
CASSQRDTSGNTIYF
TGCGCCAGCAGCCAACGGGACACCTCTGGAAACACCATATATTTT
>TRBJ1-4|NA|16|TRBV11-2|NA
CASSLGTEATNEKLFF
TGTGCCAGCAGCTTAGGGACAGAGGCAACTAATGAAAAACTGTTTTTT
>TRBJ2-5|NA|16|TRBV12-5|NA
CASGPPLAGGQETQYF
TGTGCTAGTGGTCCCCCCTTAGCCGGAGGGCAAGAGACCCAGTACTTC
>TRBJ1-3|NA|15|TRBV5-1|NA
CASSFETRSGNTIYF
TGCGCCAGCAGCTTCGAGACTAGATCTGGAAACACCATATATTTT
>TRBJ1-3|NA|15|TRBV9|few
CASSVSADSGNTIYF
TGTGCCAGCAGCGTCTCCGCGGACTCTGGAAACACCATATATTTT
>TRBJ2-5|TRBD1|13|TRBV11-2|NA
CASSFPGGETQYF
TGTGCCAGCAGCTTCCCAGGGGGAGAGACCCAGTACTTC
>TRBJ2-7|NA|14|TRBV6-5|NA
CASSYGLGAYEQYF
TGTGCCAGCAGTTATGGTCTCGGGGCCTACGAGCAGTACTTC
>TRBJ2-7|TRBD2|15|TRBV11-2|NA
CASSLTAGAGYEQYF
TGTGCCAGCAGCTTAACGGCGGGAGCGGGATACGAGCAGTACTTC
>TRBJ2-1|NA|16|TRBV9|NA
CASSVAIAFSYNEQFF
TGTGCCAGCAGCGTAGCTATAGCGTTCTCCTACAATGAGCAGTTCTTC
>TRBJ1-2|NA|15|TRBV6-1|NA
CASISGAGTHYGYTF
TGTGCCAGCATTAGCGGGGCCGGGACACACTATGGCTACACCTTC
>TRBJ2-1|NA|17|TRBV19|NA
CASSIAGGLSSYNEQFF
TGTGCCAGTAGTATCGCCGGAGGGCTGAGCTCCTACAATGAGCAGTTCTTC
>TRBJ2-5|NA|15|TRBV6-5|once
CASSLRGADKETQYF
TGTGCCAGCAGTTTACGGGGGGCTGATAAAGAGACCCAGTACTTC
>TRBJ2-7|NA|15|TRBV21-1|NA
CASSNERGSSYEQYF
TGTGCCAGCAGCAACGAGCGGGGTAGCTCCTACGAGCAGTACTTC
>TRBJ1-4|TRBD1|15|TRBV6-5|once
CASSYGTATNEKLFF
TGTGCCAGCAGTTACGGGACAGCAACTAATGAAAAACTGTTTTTT
>TRBJ2-5|TRBD1|14|TRBV5-6|NA
CASSSPQGGTPQYF
TGTGCCAGCAGCTCCCCACAGGGGGGAACGCCCCAGTACTTC
>TRBJ1-2|NA|17|TRBV9|NA
CASSAEHRVGSNYGYTF
TGTGCCAGCAGCGCCGAGCACAGGGTAGGGTCCAACTATGGCTACACCTTC
>TRBJ2-7|TRBD2|14|TRBV19|NA
CASSTGLAGSEQYF
TGTGCCAGTAGTACCGGACTAGCGGGGAGCGAGCAGTACTTC
>TRBJ1-2|TRBD1|15|TRBV5-6|few
CASSPGQGREYGYTF
TGTGCCAGCAGCCCGGGACAGGGGCGAGAATATGGCTACACCTTC
>TRBJ2-3|NA|14|TRBV7-2|NA
CASSLPGLTDTQYF
TGTGCCAGCAGCTTACCCGGTTTAACAGATACGCAGTATTTT
>TRBJ2-7|TRBD2|17|TRBV10-3|NA
CAISEPGLAGANYEQYF
TGTGCCATCAGTGAGCCCGGACTAGCGGGGGCTAACTACGAGCAGTACTTC
>TRBJ1-1|NA|15|TRBV6-5|NA
CASSYQWTDDFEAFF
TGTGCCAGCAGTTACCAATGGACAGATGACTTTGAAGCTTTCTTT
>TRBJ2-1|TRBD1|14|TRBV5-4|NA
CAIQDRGNYNEQFF
TGTGCCATCCAAGACAGGGGTAATTACAATGAGCAGTTCTTC
>TRBJ1-2|NA|12|TRBV30|NA
CAWSLTGYGYTF
TGTGCCTGGAGCCTCACGGGGTATGGCTACACCTTC
>TRBJ1-4|TRBD1|17|TRBV27|NA
CASRPLGQLMANEKLFF
TGTGCCAGCCGGCCCCTGGGACAGTTAATGGCTAATGAAAAACTGTTTTTT
>TRBJ1-2|TRBD1|14|TRBV6-1|NA
CASRLYRGEYGYTF
TGTGCCAGCAGGTTATACAGGGGAGAGTATGGCTACACCTTC
>TRBJ2-3|TRBD2|13|TRBV10-2|NA
CASSEAGGDTQYF
TGCGCCAGCAGTGAAGCGGGGGGGGATACGCAGTATTTT
>TRBJ1-5|NA|14|TRBV6-1|NA
CASSGPREGQPQHF
TGTGCCAGCAGTGGGCCGAGGGAGGGTCAGCCCCAGCATTTT
>TRBJ1-1|NA|17|TRBV4-3|NA
CASSQDAEQGENTEAFF
TGCGCCAGCAGCCAAGACGCGGAGCAGGGTGAGAACACTGAAGCTTTCTTT
>TRBJ2-6|NA|15|TRBV18|NA
CASSMSNSGANVLTF
TGTGCCAGCTCAATGAGCAACTCTGGGGCCAACGTCCTGACTTTC
>TRBJ2-7|NA|14|TRBV5-5|NA
CASSLASLTAEQYF
TGTGCCAGCAGCTTGGCATCACTGACAGCCGAGCAGTACTTC
>TRBJ2-1|TRBD2|16|TRBV7-2|NA
CASSPVAGGPWDEQFF
TGTGCCAGCAGCCCCGTAGCGGGAGGGCCGTGGGATGAGCAGTTCTTC
>TRBJ2-7|TRBD2|12|TRBV6-6|NA
CASSTSVYEQYF
TGTGCCAGCAGTACTAGCGTTTACGAGCAGTACTTC
>TRBJ2-1|TRBD2|15|TRBV6-4|NA
CASSDPGLAADEQFF
TGTGCCAGCAGTGACCCGGGACTAGCGGCGGATGAGCAGTTCTTC
>TRBJ1-1|NA|13|TRBV2|NA
CASIASLNTEAFF
TGTGCCAGCATTGCTAGCCTGAACACTGAAGCTTTCTTT